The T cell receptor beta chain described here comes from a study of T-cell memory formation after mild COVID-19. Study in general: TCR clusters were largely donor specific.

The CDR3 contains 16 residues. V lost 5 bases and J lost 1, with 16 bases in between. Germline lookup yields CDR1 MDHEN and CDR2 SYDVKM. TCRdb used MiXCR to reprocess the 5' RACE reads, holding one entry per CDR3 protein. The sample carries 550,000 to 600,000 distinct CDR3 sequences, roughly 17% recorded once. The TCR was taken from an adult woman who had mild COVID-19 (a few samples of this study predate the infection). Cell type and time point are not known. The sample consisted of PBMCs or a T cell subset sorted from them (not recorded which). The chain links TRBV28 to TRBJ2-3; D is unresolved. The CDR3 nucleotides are TGTGCCAGCAGTCCCGCCAGCCCCCAGGGCACAGATACGCAGTATTTT. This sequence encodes CASSPASPQGTDTQYF.